This T cell receptor (beta chain) was obtained from a study of PD-L1 blockade in urothelial cancer. At the level of the study: Prior regimens of chemotherapy numbered 0 to 3 per patient. Blood was evaluated 3 weeks (second dose) and 6 weeks after therapy began.

Spiking of synthetic TCR analog templates was performed in each PCR. Libraries were prepared by immunoSEQ multiplex PCR; TCRdb keeps only in-frame clonotypes and omits some of them. There are 85,000 to 90,000 clones in the sample; 89% occur only once, and more than 0.85% lies in the top ten. Time point here: pretreatment peripheral blood. Urothelial carcinoma affected the patients, and it was locally advanced or metastatic. The V end lost 5 bases, the J end lost 5 bases, and 12 bases lay between the germline ends. Germline V gene data show CDR1 as SGHTA and CDR2 as FQGNSA. The CDR3 extends over 13 amino acids.

The chain combines TRBV7-2 with TRBJ1-2; D call uncertain. Source: PBMCs, taken around atezolizumab (anti-PD-L1) treatment. The receptor was derived from a woman aged 80 or over with urothelial cancer. The CDR3 reads CASSGDRVYGYTF. The CDR3 DNA is TGTGCCAGCAGCGGAGATAGAGTTTATGGCTACACCTTC.